These T cell receptor beta chains were read from a single sample in a study of response to subunit inactivated influenza vaccine. Using its own MiXCR run on the RT-PCR reads, TCRdb lists one record per CDR3 protein. Among around 570,000 distinct CDR3 sequences listed, 7.6% were seen once. Sequencing used PBMCs from blood, obtained around 25 months after vaccination. The receptors stem from a man between 45 and 75 years old who received an inactivated influenza vaccine. Both conserved end residues are part of each CDR3. A D gene is named only where the DNA matches it firmly. Expanded clones get a size class; other rows say once, few or many, or leave the size out.

size,D,J,V,CDR3,DNA
few,TRBD2,TRBJ2-3,TRBV18,CASSPPGLVSDTQYF,TGTGCCAGCTCACCACCGGGACTAGTCTCAGATACGCAGTATTTT
few,TRBD2,TRBJ2-7,TRBV4-3,CASSPGLAGGLEQYF,TGCGCCAGCAGCCCAGGACTAGCGGGAGGCCTCGAGCAGTACTTC
few,NA,TRBJ2-1,TRBV28,CAGGGLPNNEQFF,TGTGCCGGGGGGGGCCTTCCCAACAATGAGCAGTTCTTC
few,NA,TRBJ2-2,TRBV12-3/TRBV12-4,CASSYTRNGELFF,TGTGCCAGCAGTTATACTAGAAACGGGGAGCTGTTTTTT
many,TRBD1,TRBJ2-2,TRBV3-1,CASSQAIPGQGGNVRTGELFF,TGTGCCAGCAGCCAGGCGATACCTGGACAGGGAGGTAATGTAAGGACCGGGGAGCTGTTTTTT
NA,NA,TRBJ2-3,TRBV4-2,CASSQSETPTLADTQYF,TGTGCCAGCAGCCAGTCCGAGACTCCAACACTGGCAGATACGCAGTATTTT
few,NA,TRBJ2-1,TRBV6-2/TRBV6-3,CASTRDRGFINEQFF,TGTGCCAGCACCCGGGATCGGGGTTTTATCAATGAGCAGTTCTTC
few,NA,TRBJ2-3,TRBV4-2,CASSQDLREDTQYF,TGTGCCAGCAGCCAAGATCTGAGGGAGGATACGCAGTATTTT
NA,NA,TRBJ2-3,TRBV4-2,CASSPSHGEDTQYF,TGTGCCAGCAGCCCTTCCCATGGGGAAGATACGCAGTATTTT
few,NA,TRBJ2-7,TRBV28,CASRLDGEQYF,TGTGCCAGCAGGTTGGACGGCGAGCAGTACTTC
few,NA,TRBJ2-1,TRBV29-1,CSVEDPDRWLDYNEQFF,TGCAGCGTTGAAGATCCGGACAGATGGTTGGACTACAATGAGCAGTTCTTC
few,NA,TRBJ1-1,TRBV6-5,CASSLNQMNTEAFF,TGTGCCAGCAGTTTAAATCAGATGAACACTGAAGCTTTCTTT
NA,NA,TRBJ2-7,TRBV21-1,CASSKLQEDDAYEQYF,TGTGCCAGCAGCAAGTTACAGGAGGATGACGCGTACGAGCAGTACTTC
many,NA,TRBJ2-2,TRBV7-2,CASSLVRGPNTGELFF,TGTGCCAGCAGCTTAGTACGGGGGCCGAACACCGGGGAGCTGTTTTTT
NA,TRBD1,TRBJ1-4,TRBV7-8,CACSRRTGAGEKLFF,TGTGCCTGCAGCCGAAGGACAGGGGCTGGAGAAAAACTGTTTTTT
many,NA,TRBJ2-5,TRBV10-3,CAISESGVETQYF,TGTGCCATCAGTGAGTCGGGGGTGGAGACCCAGTACTTC
few,NA,TRBJ2-7,TRBV12-3/TRBV12-4,CASSPGVPPYEQYF,TGTGCCAGCAGCCCGGGGGTTCCACCCTACGAGCAGTACTTC